The T cell receptor beta chain under discussion was sequenced for a study of T-cell memory formation after mild COVID-19. The CDR3 totals 12 residues. Germline lookup yields CDR1 SGHTA and CDR2 FQGTGA. Trimming stripped 5 bases from V and 10 bases from J, with 13 bases between. Using its own MiXCR run on the 5' RACE reads, TCRdb lists one record per CDR3 protein. The data hold a few hundred thousand distinct CDR3 sequences, with about 20% observed a single time. Sequencing input: PBMCs or a T cell subset sorted from them (not recorded which). This clonotype was obtained from an adult woman who had mild COVID-19 (a few samples of this study predate the infection). Cell type and time point are not known. V gene TRBV7-3 combines with J gene TRBJ2-3; no definite D call. CDR3 bases: TGTGCCAGCAGCCTCGCCAACAACGCGCAGTATTTT. This gives the protein CASSLANNAQYF.